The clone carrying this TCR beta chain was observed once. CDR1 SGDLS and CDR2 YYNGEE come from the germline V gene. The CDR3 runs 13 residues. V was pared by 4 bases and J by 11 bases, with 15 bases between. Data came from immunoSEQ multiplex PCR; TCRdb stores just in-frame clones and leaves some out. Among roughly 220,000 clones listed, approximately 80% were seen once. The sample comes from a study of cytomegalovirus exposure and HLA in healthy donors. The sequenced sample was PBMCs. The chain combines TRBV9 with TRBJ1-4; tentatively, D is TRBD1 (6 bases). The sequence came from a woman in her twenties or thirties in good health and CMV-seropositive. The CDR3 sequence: CASSPAEGGKLFF. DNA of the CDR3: TGTGCCAGCAGCCCAGCGGAGGGGGGGAAACTGTTTTTT. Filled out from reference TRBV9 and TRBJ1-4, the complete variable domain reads DSGVTQTPKHLITATGQRVTLRCSPRSGDLSVYWYQQSLDQGLQFLIQYYNGEERAKGNILERFSAQQFPDLHSELNLSSLELGDSALYFCASSPAEGGKLFFGSGTQLSVL.